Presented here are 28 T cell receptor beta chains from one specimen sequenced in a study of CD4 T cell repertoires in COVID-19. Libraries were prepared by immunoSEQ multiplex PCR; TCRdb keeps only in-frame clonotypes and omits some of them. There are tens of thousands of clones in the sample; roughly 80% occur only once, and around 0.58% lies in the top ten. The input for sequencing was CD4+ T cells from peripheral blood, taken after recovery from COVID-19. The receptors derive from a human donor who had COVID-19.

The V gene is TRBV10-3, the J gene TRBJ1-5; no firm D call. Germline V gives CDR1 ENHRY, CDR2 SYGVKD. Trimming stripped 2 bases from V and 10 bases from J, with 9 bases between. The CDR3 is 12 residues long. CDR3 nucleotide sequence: TGTGCCATCAGTGAGGGGATCGAACCCCAGCATTTT. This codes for CAISEGIEPQHF.

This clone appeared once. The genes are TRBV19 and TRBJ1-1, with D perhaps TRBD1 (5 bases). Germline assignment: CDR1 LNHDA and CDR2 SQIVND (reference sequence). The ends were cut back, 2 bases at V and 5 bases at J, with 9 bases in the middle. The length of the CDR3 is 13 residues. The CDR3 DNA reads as TGTGCCAGTAGTATAAACGCAGGGACTGAAGCTTTCTTT. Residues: CASSINAGTEAFF.

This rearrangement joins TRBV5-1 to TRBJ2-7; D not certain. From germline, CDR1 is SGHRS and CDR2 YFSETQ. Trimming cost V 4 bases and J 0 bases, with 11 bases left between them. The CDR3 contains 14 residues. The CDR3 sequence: CASSAPGSSYEQYF. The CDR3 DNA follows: TGCGCCAGCAGCGCCCCGGGCAGCTCCTACGAGCAGTACTTC.

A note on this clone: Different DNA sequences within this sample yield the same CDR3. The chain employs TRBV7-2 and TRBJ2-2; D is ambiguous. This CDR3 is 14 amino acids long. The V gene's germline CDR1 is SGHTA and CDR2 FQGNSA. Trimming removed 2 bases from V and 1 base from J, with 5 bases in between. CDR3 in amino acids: CASSLSGNTGELFF. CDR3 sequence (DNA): TGTGCCAGCAGCTTATCTGGGAACACCGGGGAGCTGTTTTTT.

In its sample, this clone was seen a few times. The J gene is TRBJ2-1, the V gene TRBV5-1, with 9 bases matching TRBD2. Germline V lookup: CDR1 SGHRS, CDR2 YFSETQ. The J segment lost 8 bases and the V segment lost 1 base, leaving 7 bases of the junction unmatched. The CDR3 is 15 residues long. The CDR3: CASSLRGLAWDEQFF. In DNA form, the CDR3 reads TGCGCCAGCAGCTTGAGAGGACTAGCGTGGGATGAGCAGTTCTTC.

CDR3 DNA: TGCGCCAGCAGTCTTCAAGGGGGCACCATATATTTT. Its protein is CASSLQGGTIYF. This chain links TRBV5-1 with TRBJ1-3, with D maybe TRBD1 (6 bases). Germline V lookup: CDR1 SGHRS, CDR2 YFSETQ. The CDR3 covers 12 residues. The V and J ends lost 5 bases and 9 bases respectively, with 12 bases between them.

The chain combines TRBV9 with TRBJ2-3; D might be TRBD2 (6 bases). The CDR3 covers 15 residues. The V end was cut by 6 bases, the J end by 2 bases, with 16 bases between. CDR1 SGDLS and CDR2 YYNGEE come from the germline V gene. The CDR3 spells CASNGLGGATDTQYF. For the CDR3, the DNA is TGTGCCAGCAACGGGTTGGGCGGGGCCACAGATACGCAGTATTTT.

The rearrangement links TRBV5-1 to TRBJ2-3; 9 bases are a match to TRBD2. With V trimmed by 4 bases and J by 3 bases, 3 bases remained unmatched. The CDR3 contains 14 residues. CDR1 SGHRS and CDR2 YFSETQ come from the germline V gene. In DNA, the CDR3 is TGCGCCAGCAGCCCGGGACTAGCTACAGATACGCAGTATTTT. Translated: CASSPGLATDTQYF.

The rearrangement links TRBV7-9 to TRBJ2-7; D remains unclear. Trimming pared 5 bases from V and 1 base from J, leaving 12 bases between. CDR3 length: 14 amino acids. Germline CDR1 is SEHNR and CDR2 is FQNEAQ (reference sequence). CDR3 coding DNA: TGTGCCAGCAGCCCAAGTGGCAGATCCTACGAGCAGTACTTC. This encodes CASSPSGRSYEQYF.

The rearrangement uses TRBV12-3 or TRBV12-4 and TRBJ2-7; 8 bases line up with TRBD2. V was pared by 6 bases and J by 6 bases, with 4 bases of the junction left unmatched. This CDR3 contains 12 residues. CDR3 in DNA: TGTGCCAGCAGACGGGAGGGGGGCGAGCAGTACTTC. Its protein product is CASRREGGEQYF.

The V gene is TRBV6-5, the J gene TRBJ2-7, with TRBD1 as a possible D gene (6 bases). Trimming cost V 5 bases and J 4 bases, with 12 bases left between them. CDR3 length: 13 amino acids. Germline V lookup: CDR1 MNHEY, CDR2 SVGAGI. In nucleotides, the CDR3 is TGTGCCAGCAGTACCGGGACACCTTACGAGCAGTACTTC. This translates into CASSTGTPYEQYF.

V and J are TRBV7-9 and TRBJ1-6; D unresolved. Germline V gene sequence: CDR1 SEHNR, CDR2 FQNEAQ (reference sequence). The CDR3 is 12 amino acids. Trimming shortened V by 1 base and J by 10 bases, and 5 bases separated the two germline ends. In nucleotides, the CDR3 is TGTGCCAGCAGCTTAGATTACTCACCCCTCCACTTT. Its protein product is CASSLDYSPLHF.

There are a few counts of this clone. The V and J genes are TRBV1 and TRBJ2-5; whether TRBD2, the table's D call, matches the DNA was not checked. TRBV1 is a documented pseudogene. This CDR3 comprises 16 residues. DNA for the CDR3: TGCACCAGCAGCCAAGAACCAGCGGGGGTTCAAGAGACCCAGTACTTC. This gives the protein CTSSQEPAGVQETQYF.

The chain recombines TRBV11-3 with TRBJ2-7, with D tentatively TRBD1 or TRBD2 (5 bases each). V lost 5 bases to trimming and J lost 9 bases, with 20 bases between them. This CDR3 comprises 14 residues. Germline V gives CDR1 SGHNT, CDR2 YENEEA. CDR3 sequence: CASSPGPGTPWQYF. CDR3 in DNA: TGTGCCAGCAGCCCAGGTCCGGGGACCCCATGGCAGTACTTC. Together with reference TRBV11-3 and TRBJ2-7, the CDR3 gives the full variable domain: EAGVVQSPRYKIIEKKQPVAFWCNPISGHNTLYWYLQNLGQGPELLIRYENEEAVDDSQLPKDRFSAERLKGVDSTLKIQPAELGDSAVYLCASSPGPGTPWQYFGPGTRLTVT.

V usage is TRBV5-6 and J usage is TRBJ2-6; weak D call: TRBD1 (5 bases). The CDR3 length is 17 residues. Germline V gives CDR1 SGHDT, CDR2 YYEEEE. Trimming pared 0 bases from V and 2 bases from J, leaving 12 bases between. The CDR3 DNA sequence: TGTGCCAGCAGCTTGGGGGGCCTAGAAGCTGGGGCCAACGTCCTGACTTTC. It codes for CASSLGGLEAGANVLTF.

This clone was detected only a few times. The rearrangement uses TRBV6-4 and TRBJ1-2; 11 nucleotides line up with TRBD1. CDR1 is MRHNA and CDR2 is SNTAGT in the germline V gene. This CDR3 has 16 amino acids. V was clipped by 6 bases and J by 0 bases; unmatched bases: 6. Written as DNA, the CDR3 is TGTGCCAGCAGCGAGGACAGGGGGCGATCTAACTATGGCTACACCTTC. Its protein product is CASSEDRGRSNYGYTF.

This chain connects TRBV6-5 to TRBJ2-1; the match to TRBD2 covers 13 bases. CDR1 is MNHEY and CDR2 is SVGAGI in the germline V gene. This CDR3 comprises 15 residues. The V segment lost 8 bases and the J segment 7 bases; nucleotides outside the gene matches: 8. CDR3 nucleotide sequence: TGTGCCAGCGGGAGGACTAGCGGGAGTTTGAATGAGCAGTTCTTC. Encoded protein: CASGRTSGSLNEQFF.

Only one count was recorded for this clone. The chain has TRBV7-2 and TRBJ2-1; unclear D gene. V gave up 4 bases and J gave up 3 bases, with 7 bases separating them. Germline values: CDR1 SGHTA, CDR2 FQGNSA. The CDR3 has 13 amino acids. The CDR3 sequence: CASSSPVYNEQFF. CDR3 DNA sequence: TGTGCCAGCAGCTCACCAGTCTACAATGAGCAGTTCTTC.

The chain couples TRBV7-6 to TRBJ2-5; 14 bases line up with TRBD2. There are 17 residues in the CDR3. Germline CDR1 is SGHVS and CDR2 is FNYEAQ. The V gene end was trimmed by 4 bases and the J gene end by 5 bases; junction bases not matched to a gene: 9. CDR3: CASSSPGLAGVTETQYF. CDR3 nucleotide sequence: TGTGCCAGCAGCTCGCCGGGACTAGCGGGAGTTACGGAGACCCAGTACTTC.

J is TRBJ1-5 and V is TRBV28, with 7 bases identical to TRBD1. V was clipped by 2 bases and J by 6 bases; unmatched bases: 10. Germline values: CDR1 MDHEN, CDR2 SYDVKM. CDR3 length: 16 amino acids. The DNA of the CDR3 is TGTGCCAGCAGTTTAACTGGGACAGCTACTATTCAGCCCCAGCATTTT. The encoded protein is CASSLTGTATIQPQHF.

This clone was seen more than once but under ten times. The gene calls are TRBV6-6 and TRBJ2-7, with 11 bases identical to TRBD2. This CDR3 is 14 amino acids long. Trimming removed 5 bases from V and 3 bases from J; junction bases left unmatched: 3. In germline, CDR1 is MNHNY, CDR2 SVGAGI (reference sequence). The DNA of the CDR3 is TGTGCCAGCAGTCGCACTAGCGGGAGCTACGAGCAGTACTTC. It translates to CASSRTSGSYEQYF.

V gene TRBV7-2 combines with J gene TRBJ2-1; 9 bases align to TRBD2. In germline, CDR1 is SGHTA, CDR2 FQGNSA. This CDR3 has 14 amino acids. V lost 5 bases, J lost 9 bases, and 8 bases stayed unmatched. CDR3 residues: CASSAPGLATEQFF. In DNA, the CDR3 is TGTGCCAGCAGCGCCCCGGGACTAGCTACTGAGCAGTTCTTC. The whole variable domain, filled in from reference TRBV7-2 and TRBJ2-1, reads GAGVSQSPSNKVTEKGKDVELRCDPISGHTALYWYRQSLGQGLEFLIYFQGNSAPDKSGLPSDRFSAERTGGSVSTLTIQRTQQEDSAVYLCASSAPGLATEQFFGPGTRLTVL.

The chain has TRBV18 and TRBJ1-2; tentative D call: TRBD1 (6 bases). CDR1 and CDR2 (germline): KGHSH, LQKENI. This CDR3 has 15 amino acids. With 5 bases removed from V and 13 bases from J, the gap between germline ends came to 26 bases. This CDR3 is CASSTTTGVDRGSTF. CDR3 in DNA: TGTGCCAGCTCAACGACGACAGGAGTGGACCGAGGGAGCACCTTC.

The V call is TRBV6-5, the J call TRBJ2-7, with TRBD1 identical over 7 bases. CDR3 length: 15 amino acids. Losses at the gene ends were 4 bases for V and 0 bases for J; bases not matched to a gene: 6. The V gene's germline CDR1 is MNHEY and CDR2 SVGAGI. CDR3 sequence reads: CASSFGTANSYEQYF. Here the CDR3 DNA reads TGTGCCAGCAGTTTCGGGACAGCTAACTCCTACGAGCAGTACTTC.

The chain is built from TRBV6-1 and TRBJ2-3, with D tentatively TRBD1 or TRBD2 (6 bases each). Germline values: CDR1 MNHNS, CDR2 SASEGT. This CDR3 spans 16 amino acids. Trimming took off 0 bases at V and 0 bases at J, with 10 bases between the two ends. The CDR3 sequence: CASSEAGGPSTDTQYF. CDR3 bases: TGTGCCAGCAGTGAAGCTGGGGGGCCTAGCACAGATACGCAGTATTTT.

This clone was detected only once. The CDR3 nucleotides read TGTGCCAGTAGTACAAGGACAGCGGAAGCTTTCTTT. It encodes CASSTRTAEAFF. The rearrangement uses TRBV19 and TRBJ1-1, with D possibly matching TRBD1 (6 bases). V was trimmed by 4 bases and J by 8 bases, leaving 11 bases between them. The CDR3 consists of 12 residues. The germline gives CDR1 LNHDA, CDR2 SQIVND (reference sequence).

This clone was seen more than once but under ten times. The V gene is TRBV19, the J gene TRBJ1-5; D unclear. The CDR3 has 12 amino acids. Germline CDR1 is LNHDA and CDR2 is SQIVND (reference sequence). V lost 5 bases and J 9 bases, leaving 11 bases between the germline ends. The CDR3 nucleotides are TGTGCCAGTAGTTCCGGGATAGGGCCCCAGCATTTT. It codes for CASSSGIGPQHF.

The CDR3 protein is CASSQELLINIQYF. The CDR3 DNA sequence: TGTGCCAGCAGCCAAGAATTGTTGATCAACATTCAGTACTTC. The chain uses TRBV3-1 (or the pseudogene TRBV3-2) and TRBJ2-4, with D unresolved. The V gene lost 0 bases and the J gene lost 7 bases, with 10 bases spanning the gap. Germline V lookup: CDR1 LGHDT, CDR2 YNNKEL (reference sequence). The CDR3 spans 14 residues.